This T cell receptor (beta chain) was profiled in a study of blood T cells in healthy people across ages. Using a J-beta primer mix together with a sample-barcoded 5' primer, a second PCR was run for about 6 to 11 cycles. TCRdb used MiXCR to reprocess the 5' RACE reads, holding one entry per CDR3 protein. Of about 290,000 distinct CDR3 sequences detected, roughly 27% appear once; the ten largest clones hold around 29%. Only one count was recorded for this clonotype. Its antigen remains unknown. Study-wide results and caveats: Long-lived and aged donors differed, with more naive CD4+ cells and higher diversity in the long-lived. One million T cells yielded diversity estimates that were considered underestimates.

The sequence derives from a woman in her 70s in good health. Sequencing was carried out using blood.

The CDR3 DNA sequence: TGTGCCAGCAGCCCCATTAGGGGGAGCTCCTACAATGAGCAGTTCTTC. This codes for CASSPIRGSSYNEQFF. This chain links TRBV7-9 with TRBJ2-1, with D possibly being TRBD1 (6 bases). Germline lookup yields CDR1 SEHNR and CDR2 FQNEAQ (reference sequence). The CDR3 spans 16 residues. The V gene lost 5 bases and the J gene lost 0 bases, with 14 bases spanning the gap.